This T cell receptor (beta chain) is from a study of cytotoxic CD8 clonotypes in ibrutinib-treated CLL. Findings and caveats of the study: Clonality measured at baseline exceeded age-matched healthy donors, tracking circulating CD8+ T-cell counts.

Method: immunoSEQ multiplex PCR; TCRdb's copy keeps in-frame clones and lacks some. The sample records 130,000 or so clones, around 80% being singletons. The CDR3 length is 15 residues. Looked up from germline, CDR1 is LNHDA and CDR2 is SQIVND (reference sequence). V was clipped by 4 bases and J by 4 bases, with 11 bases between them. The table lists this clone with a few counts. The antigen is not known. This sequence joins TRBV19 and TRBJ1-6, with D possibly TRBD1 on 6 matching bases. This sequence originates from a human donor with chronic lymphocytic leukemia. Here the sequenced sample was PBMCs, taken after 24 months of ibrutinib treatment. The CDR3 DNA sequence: TGTGCCAGTAGTACCCGGACAGAGTATAATTCACCCCTCCACTTT. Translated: CASSTRTEYNSPLHF. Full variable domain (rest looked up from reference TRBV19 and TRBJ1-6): DGGITQSPKYLFRKEGQNVTLSCEQNLNHDAMYWYRQDPGQGLRLIYYSQIVNDFQKGDIAEGYSVSREKKESFPLTVTSAQKNPTAFYLCASSTRTEYNSPLHFGNGTRLTVT.